These T cell receptor beta chains were read from a single sample in a study of T cell responses to AZD1222 COVID-19 vaccine. Profiled with immunoSEQ multiplex PCR; TCRdb holds only in-frame clones, not every one. The table shows around 150,000 clones, with roughly 89% occurring only once. The sample consisted of peripheral blood, taken 28 days after the second dose of the MenACWY control vaccine. All receptors derive from an adult who received the MenACWY meningococcal vaccine as a control. CDR3s leave out the opening cysteine and the closing phenylalanine or tryptophan. The D gene is left open where the match is weak.

V gene: TRBV10-1
J gene: TRBJ2-3
D gene: .
CDR3 protein: ASSWQVKDTQY

V gene: TRBV5-4
J gene: TRBJ1-4
D gene: .
CDR3 protein: ASSLVSGRGEEKLF

V gene: TRBV25-1
J gene: TRBJ2-7
D gene: TRBD2
CDR3 protein: ASSELPPGLAGDEQY

V gene: TRBV6-2/TRBV6-3
J gene: TRBJ1-2
D gene: .
CDR3 protein: ASRPNPGQRNGYT

V gene: TRBV29-1
J gene: TRBJ2-3
D gene: .
CDR3 protein: SVEEGLRISSTDTQY

V gene: TRBV19
J gene: TRBJ2-2
D gene: .
CDR3 protein: ASRTAGELF

V gene: TRBV6-5
J gene: TRBJ1-6
D gene: .
CDR3 protein: ASTRREGSPLH

V gene: TRBV5-4
J gene: TRBJ2-1
D gene: .
CDR3 protein: ASSQRSVNEQF

V gene: TRBV4-3
J gene: TRBJ1-2
D gene: .
CDR3 protein: ASSQQIGDGYT

V gene: TRBV7-2
J gene: TRBJ2-4
D gene: TRBD2
CDR3 protein: ASSLSSPAGGLNIQY

V gene: TRBV7-2
J gene: TRBJ2-7
D gene: .
CDR3 protein: ASRRSRGHYEQY

V gene: TRBV25-1
J gene: TRBJ2-3
D gene: .
CDR3 protein: ASSVGGLGADTQY

V gene: TRBV30
J gene: TRBJ1-3
D gene: TRBD1
CDR3 protein: AWTKTRTGGNSGNTIY

V gene: TRBV3-1/TRBV3-2
J gene: TRBJ2-3
D gene: TRBD2
CDR3 protein: ASSPVAGVIDTQY